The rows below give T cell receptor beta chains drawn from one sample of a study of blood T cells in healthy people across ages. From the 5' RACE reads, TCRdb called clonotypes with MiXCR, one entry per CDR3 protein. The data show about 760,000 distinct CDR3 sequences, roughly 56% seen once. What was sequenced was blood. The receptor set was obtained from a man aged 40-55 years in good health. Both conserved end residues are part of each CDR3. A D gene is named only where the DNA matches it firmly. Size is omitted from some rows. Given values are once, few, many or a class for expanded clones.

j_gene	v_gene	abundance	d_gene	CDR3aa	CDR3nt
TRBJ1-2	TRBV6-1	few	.	CASRLQGYYGYTF	TGTGCCAGCAGATTACAGGGTTACTATGGCTACACCTTC
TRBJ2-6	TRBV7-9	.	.	CASSRTIGQLSSGANVLTF	TGTGCCAGCAGCCGGACTATCGGACAGCTTTCATCTGGGGCCAACGTCCTGACTTTC
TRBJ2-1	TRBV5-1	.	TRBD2	CASSLAPSGRTDEQFF	TGCGCCAGCAGCTTGGCTCCCAGCGGGAGAACCGATGAGCAGTTCTTC
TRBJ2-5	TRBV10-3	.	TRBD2	CAISEPESGTSGRRQETQYF	TGTGCCATCAGTGAGCCCGAATCTGGGACTAGCGGGAGGAGACAAGAGACCCAGTACTTC
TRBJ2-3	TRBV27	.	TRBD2	CASRAGGSADTQYF	TGTGCCAGCAGAGCGGGGGGGAGCGCAGATACGCAGTATTTT
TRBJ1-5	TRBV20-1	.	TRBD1	CSAEVPTGVRNQPQHF	TGCAGTGCCGAGGTCCCGACAGGGGTTCGCAATCAGCCCCAGCATTTT
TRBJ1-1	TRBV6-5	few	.	CASTSRYPMNTEAFF	TGTGCCAGCACCTCTCGTTACCCCATGAACACTGAAGCTTTCTTT
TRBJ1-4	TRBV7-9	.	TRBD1	CASSFMTGVKTTTNEKLFF	TGTGCCAGCAGCTTTATGACAGGGGTAAAGACGACAACTAATGAAAAACTGTTTTTT
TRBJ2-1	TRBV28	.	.	CASSLSGTGNKFF	TGTGCCAGCAGTTTGTCCGGGACGGGAAATAAGTTCTTC
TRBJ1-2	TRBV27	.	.	CASSLYGGQYGYTF	TGTGCCAGCAGTTTATATGGGGGGCAATATGGCTACACCTTC
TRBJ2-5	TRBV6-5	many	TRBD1	CATTGVFETQYF	TGTGCCACGACAGGGGTATTCGAGACCCAGTACTTC
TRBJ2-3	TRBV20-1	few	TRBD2	CSARGLAVTDTQYF	TGCAGTGCTAGAGGGCTAGCGGTCACAGATACGCAGTATTTT
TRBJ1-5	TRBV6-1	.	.	CASSEAGRSQPQHF	TGTGCCAGCAGTGAAGCGGGCAGGTCCCAGCCCCAGCATTTT
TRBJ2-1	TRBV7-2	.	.	CASSYQGNNEQFF	TGTGCCAGCAGCTATCAGGGGAACAATGAGCAGTTCTTC
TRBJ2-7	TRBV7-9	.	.	CASSLEVDRDRAYEQYF	TGTGCCAGCAGCTTAGAGGTTGACCGGGACCGAGCCTACGAGCAGTACTTC
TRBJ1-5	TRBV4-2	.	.	CASSQVTGVGQPQHF	TGTGCCAGCAGCCAAGTTACGGGGGTGGGTCAGCCCCAGCATTTT
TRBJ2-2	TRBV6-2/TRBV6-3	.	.	CASSPFGQSSNTGELFF	TGTGCCAGCAGCCCTTTTGGACAGTCTTCTAACACCGGGGAGCTGTTTTTT
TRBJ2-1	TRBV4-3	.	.	CASSQEGVYYNEQFF	TGCGCCAGCAGCCAAGAGGGTGTTTACTACAATGAGCAGTTCTTC
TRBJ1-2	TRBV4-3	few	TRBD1	CASSQDSQGGIYGYTF	TGCGCCAGCAGCCAAGATAGTCAGGGGGGGATCTATGGCTACACCTTC
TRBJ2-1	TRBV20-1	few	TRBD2	CSARSGLAAYNEQFF	TGCAGTGCTAGATCGGGACTAGCGGCCTACAATGAGCAGTTCTTC
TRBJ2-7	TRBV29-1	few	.	CSVRGRREEIYEQYF	TGCAGCGTTAGGGGGCGGCGGGAGGAAATCTACGAGCAGTACTTC
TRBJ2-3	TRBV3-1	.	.	CASSQDSSHGGIPSSTDTQYF	TGTGCCAGCAGCCAAGATTCCTCTCATGGGGGTATTCCATCTAGCACAGATACGCAGTATTTT
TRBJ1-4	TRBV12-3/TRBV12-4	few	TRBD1	CASSSGGEREKLFF	TGTGCCAGCAGTTCAGGGGGTGAGCGTGAAAAACTGTTTTTT
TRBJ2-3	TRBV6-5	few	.	CASRAVGTDTQYF	TGTGCCAGCAGAGCCGTGGGGACTGATACGCAGTATTTT
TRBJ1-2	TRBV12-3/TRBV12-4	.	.	CASSWGRAHPYGYTF	TGTGCCAGCAGTTGGGGCAGAGCTCATCCCTATGGCTACACCTTC
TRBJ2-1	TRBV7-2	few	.	CASSRLGSTYNEQFF	TGTGCCAGCAGCCGCCTCGGGAGTACTTACAATGAGCAGTTCTTC
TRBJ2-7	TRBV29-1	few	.	CSVRWGIGETYEQYF	TGCAGCGTGAGGTGGGGGATTGGGGAAACCTACGAGCAGTACTTC
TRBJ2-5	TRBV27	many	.	CASSLQGRAHQETQYF	TGTGCCAGCAGTCTCCAAGGAAGGGCGCACCAAGAGACCCAGTACTTC
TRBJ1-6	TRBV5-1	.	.	CASSLGGGRPRGSPLHF	TGCGCCAGCAGCTTGGGTGGGGGCCGCCCCCGGGGGTCACCCCTCCACTTT
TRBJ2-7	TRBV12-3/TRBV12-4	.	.	CASSPRLRVLYEQYF	TGTGCCAGCAGTCCAAGACTACGAGTCCTTTACGAGCAGTACTTC
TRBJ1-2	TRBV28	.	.	CASSSTLDWVRGYTF	TGTGCCAGCAGTTCTACCCTGGACTGGGTGCGAGGCTACACCTTC
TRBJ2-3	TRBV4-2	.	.	CASSLSARADADTQYF	TGTGCCAGCAGCCTAAGTGCGAGGGCCGACGCAGATACGCAGTATTTT
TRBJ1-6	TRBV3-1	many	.	CASSPDSYNSPLHF	TGTGCCAGCAGCCCGGACAGTTATAATTCACCCCTCCACTTT
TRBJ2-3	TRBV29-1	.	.	CSVDEAGVLDTQYF	TGCAGCGTTGATGAGGCAGGGGTATTAGATACGCAGTATTTT
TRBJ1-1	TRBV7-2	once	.	CASSLFQRGALNTEAFF	TGTGCCAGCAGCTTATTCCAGCGGGGGGCTCTGAACACTGAAGCTTTCTTT
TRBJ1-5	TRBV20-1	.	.	CSARVVAGNLNQPQHF	TGCAGTGCTAGAGTCGTGGCAGGGAACCTCAATCAGCCCCAGCATTTT
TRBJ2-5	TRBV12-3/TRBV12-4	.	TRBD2	CASRKPGLALQYF	TGTGCCAGCAGAAAACCGGGACTAGCACTCCAGTACTTC
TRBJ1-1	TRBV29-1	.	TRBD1	CSGKTGDHTEAFF	TGCAGCGGTAAGACAGGGGACCACACTGAAGCTTTCTTT
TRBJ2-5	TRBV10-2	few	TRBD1	CASTGTDQETQYF	TGCGCCAGCACTGGGACAGATCAAGAGACCCAGTACTTC
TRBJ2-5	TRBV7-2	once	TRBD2	CASRGTSGGAETQYF	TGTGCCAGCAGGGGGACTAGCGGGGGGGCCGAGACCCAGTACTTC
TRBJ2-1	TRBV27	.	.	CASSYRRNNEQFF	TGTGCCAGCAGTTATCGCAGAAACAATGAGCAGTTCTTC
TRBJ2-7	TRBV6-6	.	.	CATAVSYEQYF	TGTGCCACCGCCGTCTCCTACGAGCAGTACTTC
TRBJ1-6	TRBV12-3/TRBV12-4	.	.	CASSLLGAYNSPLHF	TGTGCCAGCAGTTTACTGGGCGCCTATAATTCACCCCTCCACTTT
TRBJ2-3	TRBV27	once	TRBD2	CASKIAGGGTDTQYF	TGTGCCAGCAAAATAGCGGGGGGCGGCACAGATACGCAGTATTTT
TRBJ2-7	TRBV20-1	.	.	CSARGRGPREQYF	TGCAGTGCTAGGGGCAGGGGTCCGCGGGAGCAGTACTTC
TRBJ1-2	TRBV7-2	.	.	CASSFVSQGRWYGYTF	TGTGCCAGCAGCTTTGTGTCCCAGGGCCGTTGGTATGGCTACACCTTC
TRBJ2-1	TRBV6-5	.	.	CASSSLPSAYSYNEQFF	TGTGCCAGCAGTTCTCTGCCTAGCGCTTACAGCTACAATGAGCAGTTCTTC
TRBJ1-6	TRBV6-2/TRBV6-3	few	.	CASSYSLSPLHF	TGTGCCAGCAGTTACTCTCTTTCACCCCTCCACTTT
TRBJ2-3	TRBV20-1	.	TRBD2	CSASFLAGGPTDTQYF	TGCAGTGCTAGTTTTCTAGCGGGAGGGCCCACAGATACGCAGTATTTT
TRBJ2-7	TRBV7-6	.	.	CASSAISRDFYEQYF	TGTGCCAGCAGCGCTATCTCCCGAGACTTCTACGAGCAGTACTTC
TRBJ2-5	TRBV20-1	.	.	CSASAGIDNEQYF	TGCAGTGCTAGTGCTGGGATAGACAATGAGCAGTACTTC
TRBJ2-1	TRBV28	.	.	CASSLDRNIYNEQFF	TGTGCCAGCAGTTTAGACAGAAATATTTACAATGAGCAGTTCTTC
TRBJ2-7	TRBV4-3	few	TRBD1	CASSQDPGTGGSYEQYF	TGCGCCAGCAGCCAAGATCCTGGGACAGGAGGCTCCTACGAGCAGTACTTC
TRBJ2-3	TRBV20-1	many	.	CSGLPLATDTQYF	TGCAGTGGACTCCCCCTGGCAACAGATACGCAGTATTTT
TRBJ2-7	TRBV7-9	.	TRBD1	CASTPQDRVYEQYF	TGTGCCAGCACGCCCCAGGACAGGGTCTACGAGCAGTACTTC
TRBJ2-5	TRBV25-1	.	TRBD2	CASGTPGGWETQYF	TGTGCCAGCGGGACGCCGGGGGGTTGGGAGACCCAGTACTTC
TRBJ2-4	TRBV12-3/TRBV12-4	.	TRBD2	CASRGEGRNIQYF	TGTGCCAGCAGAGGGGAGGGGCGAAACATTCAGTACTTC
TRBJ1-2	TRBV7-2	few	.	CASSLDQGTSRISGYTF	TGTGCCAGCAGCTTAGATCAGGGGACAAGTAGAATAAGTGGCTACACCTTC